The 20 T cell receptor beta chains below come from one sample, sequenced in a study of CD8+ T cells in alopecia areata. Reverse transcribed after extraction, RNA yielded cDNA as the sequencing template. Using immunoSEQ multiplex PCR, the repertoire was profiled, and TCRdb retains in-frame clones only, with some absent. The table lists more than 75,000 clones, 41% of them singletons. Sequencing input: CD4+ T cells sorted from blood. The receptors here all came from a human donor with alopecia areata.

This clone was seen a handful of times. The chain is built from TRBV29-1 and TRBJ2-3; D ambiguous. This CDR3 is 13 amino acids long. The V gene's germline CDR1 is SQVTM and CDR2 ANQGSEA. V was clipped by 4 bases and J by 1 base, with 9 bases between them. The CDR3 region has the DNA TGCAGCGTTGGGGTAAAGGGCACAGATACGCAGTATTTT. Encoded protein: CSVGVKGTDTQYF.

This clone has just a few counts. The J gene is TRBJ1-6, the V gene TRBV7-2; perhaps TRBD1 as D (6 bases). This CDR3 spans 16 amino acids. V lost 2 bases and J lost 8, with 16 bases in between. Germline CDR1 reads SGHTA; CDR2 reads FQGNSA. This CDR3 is CASSLNGQGTHSPLHF. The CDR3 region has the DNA TGTGCCAGCAGCTTAAACGGGCAGGGGACGCATTCACCCCTCCACTTT.

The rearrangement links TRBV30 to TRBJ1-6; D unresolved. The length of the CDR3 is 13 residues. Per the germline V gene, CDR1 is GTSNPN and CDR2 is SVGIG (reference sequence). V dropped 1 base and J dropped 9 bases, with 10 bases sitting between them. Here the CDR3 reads CAWSGKIGSPLHF. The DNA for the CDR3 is TGTGCCTGGAGTGGGAAAATCGGTTCACCCCTCCACTTT.

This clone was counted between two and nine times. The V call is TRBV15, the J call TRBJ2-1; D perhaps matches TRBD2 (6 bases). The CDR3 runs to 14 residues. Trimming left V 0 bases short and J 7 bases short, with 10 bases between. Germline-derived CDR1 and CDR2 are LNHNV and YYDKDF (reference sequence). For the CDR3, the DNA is TGTGCCACCAGCAGAGATCGGGGGATTAATGAGCAGTTCTTC. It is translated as CATSRDRGINEQFF.

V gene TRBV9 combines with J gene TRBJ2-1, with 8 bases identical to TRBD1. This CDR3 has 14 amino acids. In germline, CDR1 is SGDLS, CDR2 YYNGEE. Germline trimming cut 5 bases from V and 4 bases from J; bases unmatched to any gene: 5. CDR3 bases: TGTGCCAGCAGTCAAGGGACAGGATACAATGAGCAGTTCTTC. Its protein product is CASSQGTGYNEQFF.

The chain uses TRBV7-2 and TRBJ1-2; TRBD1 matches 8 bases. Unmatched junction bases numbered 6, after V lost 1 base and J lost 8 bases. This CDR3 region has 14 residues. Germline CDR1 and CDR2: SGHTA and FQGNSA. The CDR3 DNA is TGTGCCAGCAGCTTAGTGGACAGGGCCAAAGGCTACACCTTC. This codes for CASSLVDRAKGYTF.

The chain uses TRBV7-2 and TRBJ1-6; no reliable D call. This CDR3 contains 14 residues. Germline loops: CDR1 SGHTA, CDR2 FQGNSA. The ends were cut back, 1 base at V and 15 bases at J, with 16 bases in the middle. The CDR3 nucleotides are TGTGCCAGCAGCTTAGAGTCTGGCCAGCTATTCCTCCACTTT. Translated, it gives CASSLESGQLFLHF.

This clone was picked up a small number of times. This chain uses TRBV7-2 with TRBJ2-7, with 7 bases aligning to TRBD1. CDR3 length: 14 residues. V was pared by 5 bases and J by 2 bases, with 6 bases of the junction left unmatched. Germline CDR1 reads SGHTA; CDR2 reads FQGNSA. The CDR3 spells CASSHGTAPYEQYF. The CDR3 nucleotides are TGTGCCAGCAGCCACGGGACAGCTCCCTACGAGCAGTACTTC.

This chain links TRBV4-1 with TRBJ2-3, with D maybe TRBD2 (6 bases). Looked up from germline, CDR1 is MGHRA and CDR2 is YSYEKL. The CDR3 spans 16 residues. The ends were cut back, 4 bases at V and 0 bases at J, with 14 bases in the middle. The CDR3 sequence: CASSPRTKTSTDTQYF. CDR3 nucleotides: TGCGCCAGCAGCCCCCGGACTAAAACTAGCACAGATACGCAGTATTTT.

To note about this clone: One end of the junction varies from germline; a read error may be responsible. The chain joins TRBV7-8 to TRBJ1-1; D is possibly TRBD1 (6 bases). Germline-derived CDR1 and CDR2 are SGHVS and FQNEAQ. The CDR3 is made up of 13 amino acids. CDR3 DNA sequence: TGTGCCAGCACCTTAGGCGGGCGGGGGCGAGCTTTCTTT. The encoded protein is CASTLGGRGRAFF.

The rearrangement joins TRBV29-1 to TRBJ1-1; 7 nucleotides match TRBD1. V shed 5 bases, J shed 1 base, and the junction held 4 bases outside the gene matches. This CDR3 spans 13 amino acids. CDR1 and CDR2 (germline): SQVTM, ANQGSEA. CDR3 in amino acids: CSVTTGSNTEAFF. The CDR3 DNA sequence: TGCAGCGTTACGACAGGGTCGAACACTGAAGCTTTCTTT.

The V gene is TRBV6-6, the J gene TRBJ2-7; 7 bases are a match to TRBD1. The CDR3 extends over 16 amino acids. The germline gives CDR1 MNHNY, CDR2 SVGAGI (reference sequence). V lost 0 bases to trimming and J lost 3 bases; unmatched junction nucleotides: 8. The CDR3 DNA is TGTGCCAGCAGTTACTCCTCACAGGGGTGGAGCTACGAGCAGTACTTC. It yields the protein CASSYSSQGWSYEQYF.

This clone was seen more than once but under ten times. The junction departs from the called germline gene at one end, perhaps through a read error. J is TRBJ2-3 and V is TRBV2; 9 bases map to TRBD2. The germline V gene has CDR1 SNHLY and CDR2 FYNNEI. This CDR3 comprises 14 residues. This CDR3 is CASRRVAGADTQYF. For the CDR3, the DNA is TGTGCGAGCAGAAGGGTAGCGGGGGCAGATACGCAGTATTTT.

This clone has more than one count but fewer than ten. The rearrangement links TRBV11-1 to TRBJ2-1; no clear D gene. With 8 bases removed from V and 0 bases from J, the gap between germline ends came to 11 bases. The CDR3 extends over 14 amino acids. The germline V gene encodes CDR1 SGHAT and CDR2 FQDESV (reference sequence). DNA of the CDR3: TGTGCCAGCGAGGACCGCGACTCCTACAATGAGCAGTTCTTC. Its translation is CASEDRDSYNEQFF.

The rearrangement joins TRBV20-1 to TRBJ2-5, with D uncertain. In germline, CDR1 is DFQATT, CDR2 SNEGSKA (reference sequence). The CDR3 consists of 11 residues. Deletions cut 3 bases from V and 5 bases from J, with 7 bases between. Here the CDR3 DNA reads TGCAGTGCTAGTGTCTGGGAGACCCAGTACTTC. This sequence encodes CSASVWETQYF.

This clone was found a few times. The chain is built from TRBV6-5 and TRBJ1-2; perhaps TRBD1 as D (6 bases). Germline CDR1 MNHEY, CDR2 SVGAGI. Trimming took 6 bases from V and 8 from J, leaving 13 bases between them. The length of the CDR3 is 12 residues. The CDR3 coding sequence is TGTGCCAGCAGGCGTATCAGGGGCGGCTACACCTTC. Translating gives CASRRIRGGYTF.

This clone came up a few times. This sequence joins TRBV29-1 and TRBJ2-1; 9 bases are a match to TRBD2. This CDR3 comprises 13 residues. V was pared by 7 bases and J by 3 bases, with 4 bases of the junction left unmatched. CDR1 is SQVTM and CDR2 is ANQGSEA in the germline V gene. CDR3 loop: CSALSGSYNEQFF. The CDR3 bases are TGCAGCGCACTTAGCGGGAGCTACAATGAGCAGTTCTTC.

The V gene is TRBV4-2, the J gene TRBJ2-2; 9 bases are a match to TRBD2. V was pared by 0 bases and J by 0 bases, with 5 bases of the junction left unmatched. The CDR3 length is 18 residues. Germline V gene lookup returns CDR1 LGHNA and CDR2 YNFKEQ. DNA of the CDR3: TGTGCCAGCAGCCAAGAACCAGCGGGAGGCACGAACACCGGGGAGCTGTTTTTT. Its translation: CASSQEPAGGTNTGELFF.

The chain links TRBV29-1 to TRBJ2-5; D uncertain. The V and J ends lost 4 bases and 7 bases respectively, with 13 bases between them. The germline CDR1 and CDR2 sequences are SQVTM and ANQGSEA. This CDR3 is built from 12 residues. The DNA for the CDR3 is TGCAGCGTTGGTGGCAACCCAGGGACCCAGTACTTC. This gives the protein CSVGGNPGTQYF.

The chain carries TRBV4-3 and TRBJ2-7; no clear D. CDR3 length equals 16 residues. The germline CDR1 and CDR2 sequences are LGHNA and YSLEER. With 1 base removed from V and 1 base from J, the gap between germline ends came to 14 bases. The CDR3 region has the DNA TGCGCCAGCAGCCAAGTCTCCGGGTCAGCTTCCTACGAGCAGTACTTC. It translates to CASSQVSGSASYEQYF.